Listed here are 9 T cell receptor beta chains from one sample, sequenced in a study of T cells after yellow fever vaccination. TCRdb processed the 5' RACE reads anew with MiXCR; each CDR3 protein has one entry. The profile covers some 290,000 distinct CDR3 sequences, with around a tenth appearing a single time and less than 3.5% taken by the ten largest. Source: CD4+ T cells sorted from PBMCs, taken 45 days after the yellow fever booster vaccination. The receptors were sampled from a man aged 18 to 29 who received the YFV17D yellow fever vaccine.

The chain carries TRBV2 and TRBJ2-5; 7 bases align to TRBD2. The germline V gene encodes CDR1 SNHLY and CDR2 FYNNEI. The CDR3 has 14 amino acids. V was clipped by 4 bases and J by 4 bases; unmatched bases: 6. The CDR3 bases are TGTGCCAGCAGTGGGGGATGGGGGGGAGAGACCCAGTACTTC. Translated, it gives CASSGGWGGETQYF.

In this sample, this clonotype turned up many times. V and J are TRBV27 and TRBJ2-6; D not resolved. Germline CDR1 MNHEY, CDR2 SMNVEV (reference sequence). The CDR3 spans 15 residues. Between the trimmed V and J ends, which lost 2 bases and 2 bases, there was a span of 7 bases. The CDR3 here is CASSLLGTGANVLTF. The CDR3 nucleotides are TGTGCCAGCAGTTTACTTGGGACTGGGGCCAACGTCCTGACTTTC. Using reference TRBV27 and TRBJ2-6 for the parts outside the CDR3, the full variable domain is EAQVTQNPRYLITVTGKKLTVTCSQNMNHEYMSWYRQDPGLGLRQIYYSMNVEVTDKGDVPEGYKVSRKEKRNFPLILESPSPNQTSLYFCASSLLGTGANVLTFGAGSRLTVL.

V and J are TRBV7-9 and TRBJ1-2, with a tentative D call TRBD1 (6 bases). CDR1 and CDR2 from the germline V gene are SEHNR and FQNEAQ (reference sequence). Deletions cut 5 bases from V and 3 bases from J, with 13 bases between. The CDR3 contains 14 residues. CDR3 residues: CASSRTGSDYGYTF. CDR3 nucleotide sequence: TGTGCCAGCAGCCGAACAGGGTCGGACTATGGCTACACCTTC.

This clonotype was seen only a few times. This chain's CDR3 is CASLRTGYQETQYF. CDR3 nucleotide sequence: TGTGCCAGCTTGAGGACAGGGTACCAAGAGACCCAGTACTTC. V and J are TRBV2 and TRBJ2-5, with 8 bases aligning to TRBD1. This CDR3 has 14 residues. V gave up 8 bases and J gave up 0 bases; unmatched junction bases: 5. Germline V gives CDR1 SNHLY, CDR2 FYNNEI.

This clonotype came up many times. The chain links TRBV2 to TRBJ2-5; D unclear. Germline V lookup: CDR1 SNHLY, CDR2 FYNNEI. The CDR3 covers 13 residues. V shed 2 bases and J shed 4 bases, with 8 bases lying between them. Here the CDR3 reads CASSESQRETQYF. The CDR3 region has the DNA TGTGCCAGCAGTGAAAGTCAGCGAGAGACCCAGTACTTC.

The CDR3 reads CASKKGPINEKLFF. CDR3 DNA: TGTGCCAGCAAGAAGGGACCAATTAATGAAAAACTGTTTTTT. The chain joins TRBV5-6 to TRBJ1-4; D perhaps matches TRBD1 (5 bases). There are 14 residues in the CDR3. Germline CDR1 is SGHDT and CDR2 is YYEEEE. V lost 6 bases to trimming and J lost 4 bases, with 13 bases between them.

This clonotype was counted a few times. This rearrangement joins TRBV12-3 or TRBV12-4 to TRBJ2-2; 9 nucleotides match TRBD2. This CDR3 region has 14 residues. V trimming: 6 bases; J trimming: 3 bases; junction bases outside the gene matches: 2. The CDR3 region has the DNA TGTGCCAGCAGGCGGGGGGGCGACACCGGGGAGCTGTTTTTT. This codes for CASRRGGDTGELFF.

This chain uses TRBV11-2 with TRBJ2-5; possibly TRBD2 for D (6 bases). The length of the CDR3 is 14 residues. V was cut by 5 bases and J by 2 bases, with 12 bases left in between. Germline CDR1 is SGHAT and CDR2 is FQNNGV. This CDR3 is CASSRGDLQETQYF. The CDR3, as DNA: TGTGCCAGCAGCCGCGGGGACCTACAAGAGACCCAGTACTTC. The whole variable domain, remainder taken from reference TRBV11-2 and TRBJ2-5, is EAGVAQSPRYKIIEKRQSVAFWCNPISGHATLYWYQQILGQGPKLLIQFQNNGVVDDSQLPKDRFSAERLKGVDSTLKIQPAKLEDSAVYLCASSRGDLQETQYFGPGTRLLVL.

V gene TRBV6-2 or TRBV6-3 combines with J gene TRBJ2-7; tentatively, D is TRBD1 (6 bases). This CDR3 has 14 amino acids. Trimming took 6 bases from V and 1 from J, leaving 13 bases between them. Germline CDR1 is MNHEY and CDR2 is SVGEGT. CDR3 sequence: CASRVRGKSYEQYF. Here the CDR3 DNA reads TGTGCCAGCAGGGTTAGGGGGAAGTCCTACGAGCAGTACTTC.